These 27 T cell receptor beta chains came from one sample sequenced in a study of shared clonotypes between healthy human individuals. Generated by immunoSEQ multiplex PCR, the TCRdb table keeps only in-frame clones and is missing some. The sample lists approximately 640,000 clones, approximately 79% occurring once. The sequenced sample was memory CD4+ T cells sorted from blood. The subset denotes: CD45RA-negative fraction. The receptors here all came from a woman in her 30s in good health.

The chain uses TRBV7-2 and TRBJ2-5; 10 nucleotides align to TRBD1. Germline V gene lookup returns CDR1 SGHTA and CDR2 FQGNSA. This CDR3 spans 15 amino acids. Trimming took 5 bases from V and 5 from J; bases not matched to a gene: 8. The chain's CDR3 is CASSARQGAGETQYF. The CDR3 DNA reads TGTGCCAGCAGCGCGCGACAGGGGGCCGGGGAGACCCAGTACTTC.

The V call is TRBV4-2, the J call TRBJ1-4, with 10 bases fitting TRBD1. This CDR3 contains 14 residues. Germline values: CDR1 LGHNA, CDR2 YNFKEQ. Trimming took 4 bases from V and 7 from J; bases not matched to a gene: 3. The CDR3 reads CASSRGQGSEKLFF. DNA for the CDR3: TGTGCCAGCAGCCGGGGACAGGGGAGTGAAAAACTGTTTTTT.

V usage is TRBV4-1 and J usage is TRBJ2-2, with D perhaps TRBD1 (6 bases). Looked up from germline, CDR1 is MGHRA and CDR2 is YSYEKL. Trimming left V 4 bases short and J 3 bases short, with 15 bases between. This CDR3 region has 16 residues. The CDR3 sequence is CASSPGPGQYTGELFF. The CDR3 DNA is TGCGCCAGCAGCCCCGGCCCAGGACAGTACACCGGGGAGCTGTTTTTT.

This chain joins TRBV5-4 and TRBJ2-7; D is unresolved. Per germline, CDR1 SGHNT and CDR2 YYREEE (reference sequence). V shed 3 bases and J shed 0 bases, with 16 bases lying between them. This CDR3 spans 16 amino acids. CDR3 region: CASSSQTAQSSYEQYF. The CDR3 nucleotides are TGTGCCAGCAGCTCCCAAACGGCGCAGAGCTCCTACGAGCAGTACTTC.

A few counts support this clone. The V and J genes are TRBV11-2 and TRBJ2-3; D not certain. Germline-derived CDR1 and CDR2 are SGHAT and FQNNGV. The CDR3 is 15 amino acids. V lost 1 base and J lost 4, with 12 bases in between. As DNA, the CDR3 is TGTGCCAGCAGCTTAGCAGGCAGGTCCCCAGATACGCAGTATTTT. Amino acids: CASSLAGRSPDTQYF.

This rearrangement joins TRBV28 to TRBJ1-2; D unresolved. The CDR3 contains 15 residues. Between the trimmed V and J ends, which lost 6 bases and 8 bases, there was a span of 22 bases. Looked up from germline, CDR1 is MDHEN and CDR2 is SYDVKM. Here the CDR3 reads CASSSGGAALLGYTF. The CDR3 coding sequence is TGTGCCAGCAGCTCAGGTGGAGCTGCTTTATTAGGCTACACCTTC.

The chain couples TRBV5-6 to TRBJ2-5; 9 bases are a match to TRBD2. Germline V gives CDR1 SGHDT, CDR2 YYEEEE. The CDR3 consists of 15 residues. Trimming at V came to 2 bases and at J to 4 bases, leaving 6 bases not matched to a gene. CDR3 sequence: CASSFRSGGTETQYF. CDR3 DNA: TGTGCCAGCAGCTTCCGGAGCGGGGGGACAGAGACCCAGTACTTC.

V gene TRBV28 combines with J gene TRBJ2-1, with D tentatively TRBD2 (5 bases). V lost 6 bases, J lost 12 bases, and 12 bases lay in between. The germline CDR1 and CDR2 sequences are MDHEN and SYDVKM. The CDR3 sequence is 11 residues long. CDR3 coding DNA: TGTGCCAGCAGCCGGGGTCGGAGGCAGTTCTTC. This translates into CASSRGRRQFF.

In this sample, this clone turned up a few times. The chain couples TRBV5-1 to TRBJ1-4; 10 bases map to TRBD1. With V trimmed by 0 bases and J by 5 bases, 4 bases remained unmatched. Germline V gene data show CDR1 as SGHRS and CDR2 as YFSETQ. The CDR3 sequence is 16 residues long. Here the CDR3 DNA reads TGCGCCAGCAGCTTGGGACAGGGGGCCCTCAATGAAAAACTGTTTTTT. Its protein is CASSLGQGALNEKLFF.

The chain recombines TRBV4-1 with TRBJ2-7; perhaps TRBD2 as D (6 bases). The V end lost 4 bases, the J end lost 3 bases, and 19 bases lay between the germline ends. Germline V gene lookup returns CDR1 MGHRA and CDR2 YSYEKL. The CDR3 loop spans 16 amino acids. DNA for the CDR3: TGCGCCAGCAGCCCCAACCGGGACTCAGCCGACTACGAGCAGTACTTC. This codes for CASSPNRDSADYEQYF.

The chain joins TRBV5-1 to TRBJ1-1, with a possible D match to TRBD1 (5 bases). V was cut by 0 bases and J by 7 bases, with 16 bases left in between. Germline-derived CDR1 and CDR2 are SGHRS and YFSETQ. The CDR3 loop spans 15 amino acids. The CDR3 DNA is TGCGCCAGCAGCTTGGAATATTCCCGAAGGGGTGAAGCTTTCTTT. It yields the protein CASSLEYSRRGEAFF.

V gene TRBV6-1 combines with J gene TRBJ2-2, with 7 positions matching TRBD2. CDR1 is MNHNS and CDR2 is SASEGT in the germline V gene. Losses at the gene ends were 11 bases for V and 5 bases for J; bases not matched to a gene: 11. The CDR3 length is 14 residues. The CDR3 protein is CASGAGEGTGELFF. CDR3 in DNA: TGTGCCTCCGGGGCGGGAGAAGGTACCGGGGAGCTGTTTTTT.

The chain is built from TRBV7-9 and TRBJ2-5; 7 nucleotides align to TRBD2. Looked up from germline, CDR1 is SEHNR and CDR2 is FQNEAQ (reference sequence). The V segment lost 2 bases and the J segment 4 bases; nucleotides outside the gene matches: 7. This CDR3 is 15 amino acids long. The CDR3 here is CASSLFQRDGETQYF. The CDR3 DNA sequence: TGTGCCAGCAGCTTATTCCAGCGGGACGGAGAGACCCAGTACTTC. Full variable domain (outside the CDR3, taken from reference TRBV7-9 and TRBJ2-5): DTGVSQNPRHKITKRGQNVTFRCDPISEHNRLYWYRQTLGQGPEFLTYFQNEAQLEKSRLLSDRFSAERPKGSFSTLEIQRTEQGDSAMYLCASSLFQRDGETQYFGPGTRLLVL.

In DNA, the CDR3 is TGTGCCAGCAGGCCCTCCGGGACAGAGGTGGTGACCCAGTACTTC. This sequence encodes CASRPSGTEVVTQYF. The chain employs TRBV25-1 and TRBJ2-5; 7 bases agree with TRBD1. This CDR3 has 15 amino acids. V trimming: 6 bases; J trimming: 7 bases; junction bases outside the gene matches: 14. The germline V gene encodes CDR1 MGHDK and CDR2 SYGVNS.

The rearrangement links TRBV6-1 to TRBJ1-1; D not certain. Germline CDR1 reads MNHNS; CDR2 reads SASEGT. V lost 3 bases and J 1 base, leaving 12 bases between the germline ends. CDR3 length equals 15 residues. The CDR3 reads CASSDWTIGNTEAFF. CDR3 DNA: TGTGCCAGCAGTGATTGGACGATCGGGAACACTGAAGCTTTCTTT.

The chain employs TRBV14 and TRBJ2-7, with a weak D call TRBD1 (6 bases). Trimming took 8 bases from V and 2 from J, leaving 16 bases between them. CDR1 and CDR2 (germline): SGHDN, FVKESK. The CDR3 runs to 14 residues. The CDR3 here is CASSAQGGAYEQYF. CDR3 in DNA: TGTGCCAGCTCGGCACAAGGGGGAGCCTACGAGCAGTACTTC.

In its sample, this clone was seen a few times. The CDR3 DNA reads TGTGCCAGCAGTCCTGAACAGGGTAGCAATCAGCCCCAGCATTTT. It specifies CASSPEQGSNQPQHF. V gene TRBV2 combines with J gene TRBJ1-5, with D perhaps TRBD1 (6 bases). From germline, CDR1 is SNHLY and CDR2 FYNNEI. The ends were cut back, 5 bases at V and 0 bases at J, with 11 bases in the middle. The CDR3 is 15 residues long.

The chain is built from TRBV7-2 and TRBJ1-5; possibly TRBD1 for D (5 bases). Trimming left V 4 bases short and J 0 bases short, with 16 bases between. The CDR3 is 17 amino acids. Germline V gives CDR1 SGHTA, CDR2 FQGNSA. The CDR3 sequence is CASSSTLTVYSNQPQHF. DNA of the CDR3: TGTGCCAGCAGCTCTACCCTGACAGTTTATAGCAATCAGCCCCAGCATTTT.

The rearrangement joins TRBV11-1 to TRBJ2-7; perhaps TRBD1 as D (5 bases). In germline, CDR1 is SGHAT, CDR2 FQDESV (reference sequence). The CDR3 extends over 13 amino acids. V was cut by 5 bases and J by 7 bases, with 15 bases left in between. The CDR3 bases are TGTGCCAGCAGCGCCAACAGGTACGGGGAGCAGTACTTC. Protein: CASSANRYGEQYF.

V is TRBV7-9 and J is TRBJ2-7; 10 bases fit TRBD2. The germline CDR1 and CDR2 sequences are SEHNR and FQNEAQ (reference sequence). Trimming cost V 1 base and J 3 bases; bases outside gene matches: 12. The CDR3 is 18 amino acids. For the CDR3, the DNA is TGTGCCAGCAGCTTAGGCGTCGGACTAGCGGACAAAAGCTACGAGCAGTACTTC. Encoded protein: CASSLGVGLADKSYEQYF.

The chain joins TRBV7-8 to TRBJ1-1, with a weak D call TRBD1 (5 bases). V was shortened by 1 base and J by 6 bases, with 12 bases between the two germline ends. Germline values: CDR1 SGHVS, CDR2 FQNEAQ. There are 14 residues in the CDR3. As DNA, the CDR3 is TGTGCCAGCAGCTTAGAACAGGTTTCGGCTGAAGCTTTCTTT. Its protein product is CASSLEQVSAEAFF.

V usage is TRBV5-1 and J usage is TRBJ1-1; no definite D call. The CDR3 length is 15 residues. The V end was cut by 1 base, the J end by 3 bases, with 13 bases between. CDR1 is SGHRS and CDR2 is YFSETQ in the germline V gene. The CDR3 loop reads CASSLIRVWDTEAFF. The CDR3 DNA sequence: TGCGCCAGCAGCTTGATTCGGGTTTGGGACACTGAAGCTTTCTTT.

The table lists this clone with a few counts. This rearrangement joins TRBV5-4 to TRBJ2-1; D could derive from TRBD1 or TRBD2 (6 bases each). Germline CDR1 reads SGHNT; CDR2 reads YYREEE (reference sequence). The germline V and J ends were trimmed by 2 bases and 0 bases, with 12 bases remaining between them. This CDR3 region has 16 residues. CDR3 amino acids: CASSFRGGSSYNEQFF. In DNA, the CDR3 is TGTGCCAGCAGCTTTCGAGGGGGGAGCTCCTACAATGAGCAGTTCTTC.

The chain combines TRBV27 with TRBJ2-5; possibly TRBD2 for D (5 bases). Germline CDR1 is MNHEY and CDR2 is SMNVEV (reference sequence). The CDR3 loop spans 18 amino acids. V was trimmed by 1 base and J by 0 bases, leaving 18 bases between them. The CDR3, as DNA: TGTGCCAGCAGTTTATTCTCCGTTCGAGGGCAAAACCAAGAGACCCAGTACTTC. Its protein is CASSLFSVRGQNQETQYF.

This clone was counted between two and nine times. The V gene is TRBV29-1, the J gene TRBJ2-2; D is unclear. The V and J ends lost 4 bases and 5 bases respectively, with 14 bases between them. The CDR3 has 14 residues. Germline V gene lookup returns CDR1 SQVTM and CDR2 ANQGSEA. CDR3 sequence reads: CSVAKDGWTGELFF. In DNA, the CDR3 is TGCAGCGTTGCTAAGGATGGGTGGACCGGGGAGCTGTTTTTT.

The chain links TRBV28 to TRBJ2-3; no clear D gene. Deletions cut 2 bases from V and 0 bases from J, with 9 bases between. CDR1 and CDR2 from the germline V gene are MDHEN and SYDVKM. The CDR3 totals 15 residues. The CDR3 loop is CASSLAPDSTDTQYF. As DNA, the CDR3 is TGTGCCAGCAGTTTAGCGCCGGACAGCACAGATACGCAGTATTTT.

In DNA, the CDR3 is TGTGCCAGCAGCTTAGTAGGGACTAGCAGGAATGAGCAGTTCTTC. It encodes CASSLVGTSRNEQFF. V gene TRBV11-3 combines with J gene TRBJ2-1; 9 positions agree with TRBD2. Germline lookup yields CDR1 SGHNT and CDR2 YENEEA. Losses at the gene ends were 1 base for V and 7 bases for J; bases not matched to a gene: 5. The CDR3 totals 15 residues.